These 4 T cell receptor beta chains were all obtained from the same sample, sequenced in a study of cytomegalovirus exposure and HLA in healthy donors. 13 Jbeta primers and 60 Vbeta primers were used for the PCR. Sequencing used immunoSEQ multiplex PCR; TCRdb keeps in-frame clones, though not all of them. Among about 120,000 clones, 77% were seen once, and the ten largest hold approximately 10%. Source material: PBMCs. The receptors here all came from a middle-aged man in good health and CMV-seropositive.

The J gene is TRBJ2-3, the V gene TRBV7-3, with TRBD2 matching 7 bases. The CDR3 length is 15 residues. With V trimmed by 0 bases and J by 1 base, 1 base remained unmatched. Germline-derived CDR1 and CDR2 are SGHTA and FQGTGA. The CDR3 reads CASSLTGGGTDTQYF. Written as DNA, the CDR3 is TGTGCCAGCAGCTTAACGGGGGGGGGCACAGATACGCAGTATTTT.

This clone came up a few times. This rearrangement joins TRBV6-4 to TRBJ2-2; tentatively, D is TRBD2 (5 bases). Deletions cut 3 bases from V and 4 bases from J, with 9 bases between. The length of the CDR3 is 14 residues. Germline CDR1 reads MRHNA; CDR2 reads SNTAGT. The CDR3 DNA reads as TGTGCCAGCAGTGAAGAGGGCAGCACCGGGGAGCTGTTTTTT. Encoded protein: CASSEEGSTGELFF.

The rearrangement joins TRBV11-2 to TRBJ2-1, with 8 bases that match TRBD2. The CDR3 is 15 amino acids. Unmatched junction bases numbered 12, after V lost 4 bases and J lost 10 bases. Germline CDR1 reads SGHAT; CDR2 reads FQNNGV. The CDR3 spells CASSSVGLGAEEQFF. As DNA, the CDR3 is TGTGCCAGCAGCTCCGTGGGACTAGGGGCCGAGGAGCAGTTCTTC.

This rearrangement joins TRBV7-2 to TRBJ1-1, with 8 bases fitting TRBD1. CDR3 length equals 13 residues. The germline V gene has CDR1 SGHTA and CDR2 FQGNSA. V shed 5 bases and J 5 bases; nucleotides not matched to a gene: 4. CDR3 amino acids: CASSLTGETEAFF. CDR3 nucleotides: TGTGCCAGCAGCCTGACAGGGGAAACTGAAGCTTTCTTT.